What follows are 15 T cell receptor beta chains derived from one specimen sequenced in a study of T-cell reconstitution after alpha-beta-depleted transplantation in children. A library of TCRbeta sequences, prepared with unique molecular identifiers, was generated. TCRdb re-called the PCR reads through MiXCR, storing one row per CDR3 protein. In the table there are hundreds of thousands of distinct CDR3 sequences, 16% of which are singletons. The sample consisted of PBMCs from the stem cell graft donor, taken from the stem cell graft. The receptors originated from a human donor who donated a stem cell graft to a child with acute myeloid leukemia.

This clonotype has at least ten counts. This chain links TRBV15 with TRBJ1-1, with D possibly TRBD1 on 5 matching bases. Trimming left V 5 bases short and J 2 bases short, with 12 bases between. Per germline, CDR1 LNHNV and CDR2 YYDKDF (reference sequence). The CDR3 consists of 14 residues. CDR3 sequence reads: CATSRDGRNTEAFF. The DNA for the CDR3 is TGTGCCACCAGCCGGGACGGCCGTAACACTGAAGCTTTCTTT.

This clonotype was found a few times. The genes are TRBV2 and TRBJ1-1; D is undetermined. The CDR3 consists of 16 residues. The germline V gene has CDR1 SNHLY and CDR2 FYNNEI. The V end lost 3 bases, the J end lost 1 base, and 15 bases lay between the germline ends. CDR3 residues: CASSDRRIAQNTEAFF. As DNA, the CDR3 is TGTGCCAGCAGTGACCGGCGTATCGCCCAGAACACTGAAGCTTTCTTT.

This clonotype was seen at least ten times. The CDR3 DNA reads as TGCGCCAGCAGCCGGCACCCCGATCGGAACACTGAAGCTTTCTTT. This translates into CASSRHPDRNTEAFF. The chain recombines TRBV5-1 with TRBJ1-1; no firm D call. Germline V lookup: CDR1 SGHRS, CDR2 YFSETQ. The CDR3 is made up of 15 amino acids. Between the trimmed V and J ends, which lost 4 bases and 1 base, there was a span of 14 bases. Full variable domain (remainder filled in from reference TRBV5-1 and TRBJ1-1): KAGVTQTPRYLIKTRGQQVTLSCSPISGHRSVSWYQQTPGQGLQFLFEYFSETQRNKGNFPGRFSGRQFSNSRSEMNVSTLELGDSALYLCASSRHPDRNTEAFFGQGTRLTVV.

J is TRBJ2-6 and V is TRBV6-2 or TRBV6-3, with TRBD1 matching 8 bases. Germline V gene sequence: CDR1 MNHEY, CDR2 SVGEGT. The trim removed 6 bases at V and 2 bases at J, leaving 6 bases unmatched. The CDR3 is 16 residues long. CDR3 DNA: TGTGCCAGCAGCCTACAGGGGGTAGCTGGGGCCAACGTCCTGACTTTC. Protein product: CASSLQGVAGANVLTF.

This clonotype showed up many times. V usage is TRBV29-1 and J usage is TRBJ2-3; D remains ambiguous. Germline V gene lookup returns CDR1 SQVTM and CDR2 ANQGSEA. V lost 7 bases to trimming and J lost 2 bases, with 13 bases between them. The CDR3 spans 13 residues. The CDR3 sequence is CSARTKHTDTQYF. Here the CDR3 DNA reads TGCAGCGCCCGGACCAAACACACAGATACGCAGTATTTT.

This chain connects TRBV27 to TRBJ1-5; D is unresolved. This CDR3 comprises 17 residues. Between the trimmed V and J ends, which lost 1 base and 5 bases, there was a span of 18 bases. Germline lookup yields CDR1 MNHEY and CDR2 SMNVEV (reference sequence). CDR3 loop: CASSLWNPKAGDQPQHF. The CDR3 nucleotides are TGTGCCAGCAGTTTATGGAACCCCAAGGCAGGCGATCAGCCCCAGCATTTT.

This clonotype was detected ten times or more. The chain has TRBV7-2 and TRBJ2-1; unclear D gene. CDR1 is SGHTA, CDR2 FQGNSA, per germline. The CDR3 covers 13 residues. Deletions cut 5 bases from V and 5 bases from J, with 10 bases between. The CDR3 loop reads CASSPWDNNEQFF. The CDR3 region has the DNA TGTGCCAGCAGCCCCTGGGATAACAATGAGCAGTTCTTC.

This clonotype has ten or more counts. The chain is built from TRBV20-1 and TRBJ2-5; D is unclear. The V gene lost 6 bases and the J gene lost 2 bases, with 16 bases spanning the gap. In germline, CDR1 is DFQATT, CDR2 SNEGSKA (reference sequence). This CDR3 has 14 residues. The CDR3 nucleotides read TGCAGTGCAGACGGAAGGACCAGTCAAGAGACCCAGTACTTC. Amino acid sequence: CSADGRTSQETQYF.

This clonotype occurred many times. The V and J genes are TRBV20-1 and TRBJ1-4; D is uncertain. The CDR3 sequence is 15 residues long. V dropped 5 bases and J dropped 1 base, with 14 bases sitting between them. Germline loops: CDR1 DFQATT, CDR2 SNEGSKA (reference sequence). The CDR3 spells CSAPDPRGTNEKLFF. CDR3 in DNA: TGCAGTGCTCCCGACCCGCGGGGAACTAATGAAAAACTGTTTTTT.

This clonotype was recorded many times. This rearrangement joins TRBV29-1 to TRBJ2-7; perhaps TRBD1 as D (5 bases). CDR1 and CDR2 from the germline V gene are SQVTM and ANQGSEA. The CDR3 length is 13 residues. With 2 bases removed from V and 3 bases from J, the gap between germline ends came to 11 bases. This CDR3 reads CSVETGLDYEQYF. In DNA form, the CDR3 reads TGCAGCGTTGAAACAGGTTTGGACTACGAGCAGTACTTC.

This clonotype has at least ten counts. The V and J genes are TRBV10-3 and TRBJ2-3, with TRBD2 matching over 12 bases. The length of the CDR3 is 16 residues. In germline, CDR1 is ENHRY, CDR2 SYGVKD. V was pared by 6 bases and J by 0 bases, with 4 bases of the junction left unmatched. The CDR3 reads CAISDGTSGSTDTQYF. The CDR3 DNA follows: TGTGCCATCAGCGACGGGACTAGCGGGAGCACAGATACGCAGTATTTT.

In its sample, this clonotype was seen many times. The V call is TRBV12-3 or TRBV12-4, the J call TRBJ1-6, with D possibly matching TRBD1 (5 bases). This CDR3 is built from 15 residues. The V end lost 2 bases, the J end lost 0 bases, and 5 bases lay between the germline ends. This CDR3 reads CASSLRGSYNSPLHF. The CDR3 nucleotides read TGTGCCAGCAGTTTAAGGGGCTCCTATAATTCACCCCTCCACTTT.

The V call is TRBV5-1, the J call TRBJ2-5; D not resolved. The CDR3 spans 14 residues. The V and J ends lost 4 bases and 5 bases respectively, with 15 bases between them. Germline-derived CDR1 and CDR2 are SGHRS and YFSETQ. The CDR3 DNA follows: TGCGCCAGCAGCCTCGGTGGTACAGCGGAGACCCAGTACTTC. This gives the protein CASSLGGTAETQYF.

The table lists this clonotype with many counts. The J gene is TRBJ2-1, the V gene TRBV29-1; a possible D gene is TRBD1 (5 bases). Germline V gene data show CDR1 as SQVTM and CDR2 as ANQGSEA. CDR3 size: 14 residues. Trimming stripped 4 bases from V and 3 bases from J, with 13 bases between. For the CDR3, the DNA is TGCAGCGTTGGGGCTCAGGGTGGCTACAATGAGCAGTTCTTC. Protein product: CSVGAQGGYNEQFF.

This clonotype was recorded at least ten times. The rearrangement uses TRBV18 and TRBJ2-1; D is unresolved. Looked up from germline, CDR1 is KGHSH and CDR2 is LQKENI. Trimming cost V 2 bases and J 9 bases, with 5 bases left between them. The CDR3 consists of 11 residues. The CDR3 region has the DNA TGTGCCAGCTCACCAGCGCGTGAGCAGTTCTTC. Protein: CASSPAREQFF.